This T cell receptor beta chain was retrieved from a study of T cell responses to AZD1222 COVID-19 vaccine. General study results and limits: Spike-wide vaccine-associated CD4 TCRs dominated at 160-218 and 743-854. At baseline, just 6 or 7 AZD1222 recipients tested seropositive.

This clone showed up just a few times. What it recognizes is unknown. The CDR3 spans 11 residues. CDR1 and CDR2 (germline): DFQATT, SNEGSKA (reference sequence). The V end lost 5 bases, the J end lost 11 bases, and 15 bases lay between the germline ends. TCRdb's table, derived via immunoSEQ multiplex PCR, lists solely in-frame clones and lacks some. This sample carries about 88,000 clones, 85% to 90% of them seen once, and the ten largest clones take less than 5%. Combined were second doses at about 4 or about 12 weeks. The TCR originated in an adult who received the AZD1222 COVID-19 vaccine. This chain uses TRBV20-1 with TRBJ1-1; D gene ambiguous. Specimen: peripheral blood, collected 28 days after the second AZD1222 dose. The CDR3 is CSASGSPFAFF. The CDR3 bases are TGCAGTGCTTCGGGATCTCCATTCGCTTTCTTT.